These 5 T cell receptor beta chains were sequenced from one sample in a study of OX40 agonist ivuxolimab in advanced cancers. The method was immunoSEQ multiplex PCR; TCRdb's version includes in-frame clones alone and lacks a portion of them. The sample consists of about 64,000 clones, about four fifths of them appearing once. The sample here was CD4+ or CD8+ T cells sorted from blood, taken in a trial of the OX40 agonist ivuxolimab. The receptor source for this set is an adult with an advanced solid tumor such as melanoma, head and neck, liver or kidney cancer.

Worth noting for this clone: Relative to the germline gene, one junction end is altered; a read error may explain this. The J gene is TRBJ1-2, the V gene TRBV18, with a weak D call TRBD1 (6 bases). CDR3 length equals 16 residues. CDR1 is KGHSH, CDR2 LQKENI, per germline. CDR3: CASSPQGGGHANLYTF. The DNA of the CDR3 is TGTGCCAGCTCCCCACAAGGTGGGGGACATGCCAATCTCTACACCTTC. Full variable domain (rest looked up from reference TRBV18 and TRBJ1-2): NAGVMQNPRHLVRRRGQEARLRCSPMKGHSHVYWYRQLPEEGLKFMVYLQKENIIDESGMPKERFSAEFPKEGPSILRIQQVVRGDSAAYFCASSPQGGGHANLYTFGSGTRLTVV.

V gene TRBV10-3 combines with J gene TRBJ1-3; D remains ambiguous. V lost 6 bases and J 6 bases, leaving 24 bases between the germline ends. The germline V gene encodes CDR1 ENHRY and CDR2 SYGVKD. This CDR3 comprises 17 residues. The CDR3 sequence: CAIRTEDPGRIINTIYF. CDR3 sequence (DNA): TGTGCCATCAGGACGGAGGACCCGGGAAGAATTATAAACACCATATATTTT.

This rearrangement joins TRBV6-1 to TRBJ2-4; tentative D call: TRBD1 (5 bases). Germline CDR1 is MNHNS and CDR2 is SASEGT. The CDR3 loop spans 13 amino acids. The V end was cut by 7 bases, the J end by 5 bases, with 12 bases between. Here the CDR3 DNA reads TGTGCCAGCATCAGGGAACAACAAAACATTCAGTACTTC. Residues: CASIREQQNIQYF.

This chain connects TRBV5-4 to TRBJ1-4; 8 nucleotides agree with TRBD1. CDR1 SGHNT and CDR2 YYREEE come from the germline V gene (reference sequence). J was trimmed by 6 bases and V by 4 bases; bases with no gene match: 8. This CDR3 has 15 residues. The CDR3 region has the DNA TGTGCCAGCAGCCTACCACAGGGGGGAGATGAAAAACTGTTTTTT. Its translation is CASSLPQGGDEKLFF.

V gene TRBV9 combines with J gene TRBJ2-2; tentatively, D is TRBD2 (7 bases). The germline CDR1 and CDR2 sequences are SGDLS and YYNGEE. Trimming stripped 3 bases from V and 1 base from J, with 19 bases between. The CDR3 length is 18 residues. CDR3 in DNA: TGTGCCAGCAGCGGTAGTCCTCTGGGGGGGCTGAACACCGGGGAGCTGTTTTTT. This codes for CASSGSPLGGLNTGELFF.